A single sample gave rise to the 32 T cell receptor beta chains below, sequenced in a study of CD8 T cells in ankylosing spondylitis. A single record per CDR3 protein comes from TCRdb applying MiXCR to the 5' RACE reads. This table holds about 360,000 distinct CDR3 sequences, approximately 22% found once. Sample: blood, either unsorted or a sorted T cell fraction (not recorded which). The receptor source for this set is a male donor with ankylosing spondylitis or in good health (not recorded which).

The V and J genes are TRBV19 and TRBJ2-1; D gene unclear. The CDR3 has 13 residues. From germline, CDR1 is LNHDA and CDR2 SQIVND (reference sequence). Trimming removed 4 bases at V and 7 bases at J, with 11 bases between. CDR3 in DNA: TGTGCCAGTAGTACCTTCCTAGTGAATGAGCAGTTCTTC. This codes for CASSTFLVNEQFF.

V is TRBV12-3 or TRBV12-4 and J is TRBJ2-1, with a possible D match to TRBD2 (7 bases). The V and J ends lost 6 bases and 5 bases respectively, with 23 bases between them. The CDR3 loop spans 17 amino acids. The CDR3 DNA is TGTGCCAGCAGACATTCGGTGATGGGCGGGGGCGACAATGAGCAGTTCTTC. It encodes CASRHSVMGGGDNEQFF.

This clonotype has at least ten counts. J is TRBJ2-1 and V is TRBV12-3 or TRBV12-4; possible D gene TRBD1, 6 bases. CDR3 size: 15 residues. V shed 5 bases and J shed 2 bases, with 13 bases lying between them. The CDR3 region is CASSPRTDPYNEQFF. The CDR3 coding sequence is TGTGCCAGCAGTCCTAGGACAGACCCCTACAATGAGCAGTTCTTC.

This clonotype was seen more than once but under ten times. CDR3 loop: CAWSVVDNEQFF. CDR3 DNA sequence: TGTGCCTGGAGTGTGGTAGACAATGAGCAGTTCTTC. The chain links TRBV30 to TRBJ2-1; D is uncertain. The CDR3 sequence is 12 residues long. CDR1 is GTSNPN and CDR2 is SVGIG in the germline V gene (reference sequence). V was trimmed by 0 bases and J by 5 bases, leaving 5 bases between them.

The CDR3 loop is CASSYLRRTHTYEQYF. As DNA, the CDR3 is TGTGCCAGCAGTTATTTACGAAGGACTCACACCTACGAGCAGTACTTC. The chain links TRBV6-2 or TRBV6-3 to TRBJ2-7; a possible D gene is TRBD2 (5 bases). Germline V gives CDR1 MNHEY, CDR2 SVGEGT. Trimming shortened V by 3 bases and J by 2 bases, and 17 bases separated the two germline ends. CDR3 size: 16 residues.

This rearrangement joins TRBV9 to TRBJ2-2; possible D gene TRBD2, 6 bases. This CDR3 spans 19 amino acids. The germline V and J ends were trimmed by 0 bases and 4 bases, with 22 bases remaining between them. Germline assignment: CDR1 SGDLS and CDR2 YYNGEE. As DNA, the CDR3 is TGTGCCAGCAGCGTAGACGGGGGATTGGAGGCTCGGGGCACCGGGGAGCTGTTTTTT. It specifies CASSVDGGLEARGTGELFF.

In its sample, this clonotype was seen many times. V usage is TRBV7-9 and J usage is TRBJ2-7, with a tentative D call TRBD2 (5 bases). CDR1 and CDR2 (germline): SEHNR, FQNEAQ (reference sequence). CDR3 length: 15 amino acids. V was shortened by 3 bases and J by 5 bases, with 17 bases between the two germline ends. The CDR3 protein is CASSFSVGPTDEQYF. The CDR3 bases are TGTGCCAGCAGCTTTAGCGTTGGGCCTACTGACGAGCAGTACTTC.

This clonotype was counted between two and nine times. The V call is TRBV20-1, the J call TRBJ2-3; D unresolved. CDR1 and CDR2 (germline): DFQATT, SNEGSKA (reference sequence). Trimming removed 0 bases from V and 6 bases from J, with 22 bases in between. The CDR3 sequence is 17 residues long. The CDR3 is CSARDFLGYQPLDTQYF. The CDR3, as DNA: TGCAGTGCTAGAGATTTTCTGGGTTATCAACCGCTGGATACGCAGTATTTT.

The chain couples TRBV5-6 to TRBJ2-3; D is unresolved. This CDR3 comprises 16 residues. V was cut by 0 bases and J by 4 bases, with 15 bases left in between. Germline CDR1 is SGHDT and CDR2 is YYEEEE. CDR3 in DNA: TGTGCCAGCAGCTTGGCCCCCGGCAGGCTGCCAGATACGCAGTATTTT. Protein product: CASSLAPGRLPDTQYF.

This clonotype appeared a single time. CDR3 nucleotide sequence: TGTGCCAGCAGCTTCACTAGCGGGGACTCCTACGAGCAGTACTTC. Residues: CASSFTSGDSYEQYF. This rearrangement joins TRBV7-9 to TRBJ2-7; 10 bases are shared with TRBD2. The V gene's germline CDR1 is SEHNR and CDR2 FQNEAQ (reference sequence). The length of the CDR3 is 15 residues. With 3 bases clipped from V and 0 bases from J, the junction kept 2 bases outside the gene matches. Supplemented by reference TRBV7-9 and TRBJ2-7, the full variable domain reads DTGVSQNPRHKITKRGQNVTFRCDPISEHNRLYWYRQTLGQGPEFLTYFQNEAQLEKSRLLSDRFSAERPKGSFSTLEIQRTEQGDSAMYLCASSFTSGDSYEQYFGPGTRLTVT.

This clonotype was seen many times. The chain carries TRBV12-3 or TRBV12-4 and TRBJ2-5; D may be TRBD1 (6 bases). This CDR3 is built from 14 residues. V was shortened by 4 bases and J by 3 bases, with 12 bases between the two germline ends. CDR3 DNA sequence: TGTGCCAGCAGTTCCCTACAGGGAAAAGAGACCCAGTACTTC. This encodes CASSSLQGKETQYF.

V is TRBV13 and J is TRBJ2-2; D call uncertain. CDR3 length equals 11 residues. V lost 7 bases and J 11 bases, leaving 11 bases between the germline ends. From germline, CDR1 is PRHDT and CDR2 FYEKMQ (reference sequence). This chain's CDR3 is CASTPKGELFF. The CDR3 DNA reads as TGTGCCAGCACCCCGAAAGGAGAGCTGTTTTTT.

The V gene is TRBV12-3 or TRBV12-4, the J gene TRBJ2-2, with D possibly being TRBD1 (6 bases). With 3 bases removed from V and 3 bases from J, the gap between germline ends came to 14 bases. The CDR3 has 16 residues. The CDR3 bases are TGTGCCAGCAGTTTCCAGGGGCGCAGGGACACCGGGGAGCTGTTTTTT. Its translation: CASSFQGRRDTGELFF.

This sequence joins TRBV4-1 and TRBJ1-2; unclear D gene. The CDR3 loop spans 13 amino acids. Trimming removed 5 bases from V and 6 bases from J, with 13 bases in between. The germline V gene has CDR1 MGHRA and CDR2 YSYEKL. The CDR3: CASSTTFDDGYTF. In DNA, the CDR3 is TGCGCCAGCAGCACGACGTTTGACGATGGCTACACCTTC.

The chain recombines TRBV13 with TRBJ2-3; TRBD2 is a possible D gene (5 bases). Germline assignment: CDR1 PRHDT and CDR2 FYEKMQ (reference sequence). Trimming shortened V by 3 bases and J by 11 bases, and 9 bases separated the two germline ends. CDR3 size: 11 residues. The CDR3 coding sequence is TGTGCCAGCAGCTTTAGCGAAATGCAGTATTTT. It codes for CASSFSEMQYF.

This clonotype was detected only a few times. The chain is built from TRBV7-9 and TRBJ2-3; D is unclear. Germline V gene lookup returns CDR1 SEHNR and CDR2 FQNEAQ (reference sequence). Trimming cost V 1 base and J 2 bases, with 13 bases left between them. The CDR3 is 16 residues long. The chain's CDR3 is CASSLVLTHSTDTQYF. The CDR3 DNA is TGTGCCAGCAGCTTAGTTCTGACTCACTCCACAGATACGCAGTATTTT.

This clonotype turned up a few times. The genes are TRBV10-2 and TRBJ2-1; D call uncertain. Germline CDR1 is WSHSY and CDR2 is SAAADI. V was trimmed by 7 bases and J by 7 bases, leaving 11 bases between them. The CDR3 length is 12 residues. The CDR3 nucleotides read TGCGCCAGCACTGCTGTCTGGAATGAGCAGTTCTTC. As protein: CASTAVWNEQFF.

The J gene is TRBJ1-1, the V gene TRBV29-1; a possible D gene is TRBD1 (5 bases). Germline V gives CDR1 SQVTM, CDR2 ANQGSEA. V lost 7 bases and J lost 3, with 12 bases in between. CDR3 length: 12 amino acids. CDR3 protein: CSAGQPHTEAFF. The CDR3 DNA sequence: TGCAGCGCCGGACAACCTCACACTGAAGCTTTCTTT.

This chain connects TRBV29-1 to TRBJ2-7; no reliable D call. With 4 bases removed from V and 0 bases from J, the gap between germline ends came to 10 bases. The germline V gene has CDR1 SQVTM and CDR2 ANQGSEA. The CDR3 has 13 amino acids. The CDR3, as DNA: TGCAGCGTTGTGTACGACGCCTCCTACGAGCAGTACTTC. Translation gives CSVVYDASYEQYF.

This clonotype was detected many times. The chain uses TRBV6-5 and TRBJ2-3; tentatively, D is TRBD2 (6 bases). The V end was cut by 3 bases, the J end by 10 bases, with 14 bases between. Germline loops: CDR1 MNHEY, CDR2 SVGAGI. The CDR3 sequence is 13 residues long. In nucleotides, the CDR3 is TGTGCCAGCAGTTATTTAGGAGGGACCGCGCAGTATTTT. Translating it yields CASSYLGGTAQYF.

The chain carries TRBV6-1 and TRBJ2-1; D perhaps matches TRBD2 (6 bases). Germline V gene sequence: CDR1 MNHNS, CDR2 SASEGT. The CDR3 spans 13 residues. Trimming left V 3 bases short and J 8 bases short, with 11 bases between. The CDR3 reads CASSDMWGDEQFF. The DNA of the CDR3 is TGTGCCAGCAGTGATATGTGGGGGGATGAGCAGTTCTTC.

The genes are TRBV2 and TRBJ1-3; possibly TRBD1 for D (6 bases). The germline CDR1 and CDR2 sequences are SNHLY and FYNNEI. V was cut by 2 bases and J by 4 bases, with 12 bases left in between. The CDR3 has 15 amino acids. This CDR3 reads CASSETGNPGNTIYF. Here the CDR3 DNA reads TGTGCCAGCAGTGAAACAGGGAATCCCGGAAACACCATATATTTT.

There are a few counts of this clonotype. The CDR3 coding sequence is TGTGCCAGCAGTTTTTATCGGGGGGGCGGCTACACCTTC. Translation: CASSFYRGGGYTF. V and J are TRBV28 and TRBJ1-2, with D possibly matching TRBD1 (6 bases). There are 13 residues in the CDR3. Between the trimmed V and J ends, which lost 3 bases and 8 bases, there was a span of 13 bases. CDR1 is MDHEN and CDR2 is SYDVKM in the germline V gene.

The chain is built from TRBV3-1 and TRBJ2-7; D may match TRBD1 or TRBD2 (5 bases each). V lost 8 bases to trimming and J lost 0 bases, with 11 bases between them. This CDR3 spans 13 amino acids. The germline V gene has CDR1 LGHDT and CDR2 YNNKEL (reference sequence). CDR3 loop: CASEGKASYEQYF. CDR3 DNA sequence: TGTGCCAGCGAGGGGAAGGCCTCCTACGAGCAGTACTTC.

The CDR3 coding sequence is TGCAGCGTTGAAGACCGTCCGGACTACGAGCAGTACTTC. Protein sequence: CSVEDRPDYEQYF. This sequence joins TRBV29-1 and TRBJ2-7; the D is unclear. The CDR3 length is 13 residues. CDR1 is SQVTM, CDR2 ANQGSEA, per germline. Between the trimmed V and J ends, which lost 0 bases and 3 bases, there was a span of 9 bases.

The V gene is TRBV20-1, the J gene TRBJ2-7; TRBD1 agrees at 7 bases. The germline gives CDR1 DFQATT, CDR2 SNEGSKA (reference sequence). This CDR3 is built from 14 residues. Germline trimming cut 3 bases from V and 0 bases from J; bases unmatched to any gene: 5. The CDR3 coding sequence is TGCAGTGCTAGTGCAGCAGGGGGCTCCTACGAGCAGTACTTC. Amino acids: CSASAAGGSYEQYF.

This clonotype was seen a handful of times. The CDR3 is CASSEGGLASDEQFF. CDR3 nucleotide sequence: TGTGCCAGCAGTGAAGGGGGACTAGCTTCCGATGAGCAGTTCTTC. This chain connects TRBV2 to TRBJ2-1, with 9 positions matching TRBD2. CDR3 length: 15 amino acids. From germline, CDR1 is SNHLY and CDR2 FYNNEI. Germline trimming cut 1 base from V and 8 bases from J; bases unmatched to any gene: 6.

This chain links TRBV19 with TRBJ2-6; tentative D call: TRBD1 (6 bases). V lost 0 bases to trimming and J lost 0 bases, with 18 bases between them. Germline CDR1 reads LNHDA; CDR2 reads SQIVND (reference sequence). This CDR3 region has 20 residues. The CDR3, as DNA: TGTGCCAGTAGTATAGATCCCGCCACAGGGACCCACTCTGGGGCCAACGTCCTGACTTTC. This encodes CASSIDPATGTHSGANVLTF.

The chain joins TRBV2 to TRBJ2-3; 9 nucleotides match TRBD2. The CDR3 spans 15 residues. J was trimmed by 6 bases and V by 7 bases; bases with no gene match: 11. CDR1 is SNHLY and CDR2 is FYNNEI in the germline V gene. CDR3 loop: CASINSGGTSDTQYF. CDR3 bases: TGTGCCAGCATCAATAGCGGGGGCACTTCGGATACGCAGTATTTT.

This clonotype has a handful of counts. The chain couples TRBV4-1 to TRBJ2-7, with D possibly TRBD1 on 5 matching bases. The germline CDR1 and CDR2 sequences are MGHRA and YSYEKL. The CDR3 runs to 15 residues. Trimming removed 3 bases from V and 5 bases from J, with 17 bases in between. The CDR3 region is CASSHGHPGLHEQYF. In DNA, the CDR3 is TGCGCCAGCAGCCACGGACACCCAGGGCTCCACGAGCAGTACTTC.

This sequence joins TRBV6-1 and TRBJ2-2; D not certain. CDR1 and CDR2 (germline): MNHNS, SASEGT. CDR3 length: 15 amino acids. V gave up 0 bases and J gave up 5 bases, with 10 bases separating them. This CDR3 reads CASSEAPPVTGELFF. For the CDR3, the DNA is TGTGCCAGCAGTGAAGCGCCGCCAGTAACCGGGGAGCTGTTTTTT.

This chain links TRBV4-1 with TRBJ2-3; D possibly corresponds to TRBD2 (5 bases). The CDR3 contains 14 residues. The V and J ends lost 5 bases and 1 base respectively, with 10 bases between them. In germline, CDR1 is MGHRA, CDR2 YSYEKL. The CDR3 reads CASSVYSGTDTQYF. The CDR3 DNA reads as TGCGCCAGCAGCGTCTATAGCGGCACAGATACGCAGTATTTT.